A selection of T cell receptor beta chains follows, all from one sample in a study of blood T cell repertoires in COVID-19. The protocol was immunoSEQ multiplex PCR, while the TCRdb copy is restricted to in-frame clones and leaves out a portion. The profile covers 120,000 or so clones, with around 83% appearing a single time and 5.9% taken by the ten largest. The source material was peripheral blood. The receptors originated from a man older than 75 with active or convalescent COVID-19. The CDR3 runs from the conserved cysteine through the conserved F or W. A row's size may be missing; if present it is once, few, many or a size class.

>TRBV6-4|.
CASSVGLAGDTDTQYF
>TRBV5-4|.
CASSFSSGGRETQYF
>TRBV7-3|.
CASSPTSGRGYEQFF
>TRBV6-2/TRBV6-3|.
CASSWGGASNQPQHF
>TRBV2|.
CASNLGGPEAFF
>TRBV5-1|.
CASSKDRVISYEQYF
>TRBV11-2|.
CASSPGQTFNTEAFF
>TRBV15|once
CATSTGGNYGYTF
>TRBV28|.
CASRETGGGQPQHF
>TRBV18|.
CASSPPGSYEQYF
>TRBV5-1|.
CASRGGTGQEKLFF
>TRBV9|.
CASSLAGGPGANVLTF
>TRBV19|.
CASSRTGWNTEAFF
>TRBV7-8|.
CASSVTVGELFF
>TRBV5-6|.
CASSSGQGTSYNSPLHF
>TRBV5-4|.
CASSEPGLSWETQYF
>TRBV6-5|.
CASSYSQGAGYEQYF